A selection of T cell receptor beta chains follows, all from one sample in a study of T cell responses to AZD1222 COVID-19 vaccine. Libraries were prepared by immunoSEQ multiplex PCR; TCRdb keeps only in-frame clonotypes and omits some of them. The data hold more than 95,000 clones, with more than 75% observed a single time. The input for sequencing was peripheral blood, taken on day 0 of AZD1222 vaccination. The receptors were sampled from an adult in good health. The CDR3 runs from the conserved cysteine through the conserved F or W. Each record gives: J gene, clone size, D gene, V gene, CDR3 protein, CDR3 DNA. A D gene is named only where the DNA matches it firmly. Only some rows state a clone size, as once, few, many or a class for expanded clones.

TRBJ2-7 | . | TRBD1 | TRBV5-8 | CASSQIWTGKGEQYF | TGTGCCAGCAGCCAGATATGGACAGGGAAAGGCGAGCAGTACTTC
TRBJ1-2 | . | . | TRBV18 | CASSPNEKEGYTF | TGTGCCAGCTCACCAAACGAGAAGGAAGGCTACACCTTC
TRBJ2-2 | . | TRBD1 | TRBV5-1 | CASSPSDRGGEGTGELFF | TGCGCCAGCAGCCCATCGGACAGGGGAGGGGAGGGCACCGGGGAGCTGTTTTTT
TRBJ1-1 | once | . | TRBV11-1 | CASSLKGTEAFF | TGTGCCAGCAGTCTGAAGGGCACTGAAGCTTTCTTT
TRBJ1-5 | . | . | TRBV6-1 | CASSELPRAQPQHF | TGTGCCAGCAGTGAACTCCCCAGGGCTCAGCCCCAGCATTTT
TRBJ2-5 | . | . | TRBV7-2 | CASSLSQGQETQYF | TGTGCCAGCAGCTTATCACAGGGTCAGGAGACCCAGTACTTC
TRBJ1-6 | . | . | TRBV19 | CASSIGVNSPLHF | TGTGCCAGTAGTATCGGAGTAAATTCACCCCTCCACTTT
TRBJ1-6 | . | . | TRBV28 | CASNSWFDIGDNSPLHF | TGTGCCAGCAACTCGTGGTTCGACATTGGGGATAATTCACCCCTCCACTTT
TRBJ2-1 | once | . | TRBV27 | CACTSSYNEQFF | TGTGCCTGCACGTCTAGCTACAATGAGCAGTTCTTC
TRBJ1-3 | . | . | TRBV18 | CASSPVGYSGNTIYF | TGTGCCAGCTCACCAGTCGGATACTCTGGAAACACCATATATTTT
TRBJ2-3 | . | . | TRBV7-9 | CASTNRGAGADTQYF | TGTGCCAGCACCAACAGGGGGGCGGGAGCAGATACGCAGTATTTT
TRBJ1-6 | few | TRBD1 | TRBV5-6 | CASSLEGTVYSPLHF | TGTGCCAGCAGCTTGGAAGGGACAGTATATTCACCCCTCCACTTT
TRBJ1-4 | few | . | TRBV12-3/TRBV12-4 | CASSPGRKEKLFF | TGTGCCAGCAGCCCCGGACGGAAGGAAAAACTGTTTTTT
TRBJ2-7 | . | TRBD2 | TRBV14 | CASSQAGRAYEQYF | TGTGCCAGCAGCCAAGCTGGGAGGGCCTACGAGCAGTACTTC
TRBJ2-1 | . | TRBD2 | TRBV27 | CASSPSPSGKKQFF | TGTGCCAGCAGTCCATCGCCTAGCGGGAAAAAGCAGTTCTTC
TRBJ2-7 | once | . | TRBV7-9 | CASSPRDSQEQYF | TGTGCCAGCAGCCCCCGGGACTCCCAGGAGCAGTACTTC
TRBJ2-7 | . | . | TRBV28 | CASSPSPRRQYF | TGTGCCAGCAGCCCCTCCCCCAGACGGCAGTACTTC
TRBJ2-5 | . | . | TRBV28 | CASSVRDPETQYF | TGTGCCAGCAGTGTCAGGGATCCAGAGACCCAGTACTTC
TRBJ2-3 | . | . | TRBV7-9 | CASSNHRGGDTQYF | TGTGCCAGCAGCAACCACAGGGGAGGAGATACGCAGTATTTT
TRBJ2-1 | . | . | TRBV7-9 | CASSSRASYNEQFF | TGTGCCAGCAGCTCAAGGGCCTCCTACAATGAGCAGTTCTTC
TRBJ1-4 | . | . | TRBV7-9 | CASNRQAGGKLFF | TGTGCCAGCAACCGACAGGCCGGCGGAAAACTGTTTTTT
TRBJ1-1 | . | . | TRBV30 | CAWSVADNTEAFF | TGTGCCTGGAGTGTAGCAGACAACACTGAAGCTTTCTTT
TRBJ2-1 | . | TRBD2 | TRBV27 | CASKASGGHWGIYNEQFF | TGTGCCAGCAAGGCTAGCGGGGGGCACTGGGGTATATACAATGAGCAGTTCTTC
TRBJ2-1 | . | . | TRBV7-3 | CASSLQRGSSYNEQFF | TGTGCCAGCAGCTTACAAAGGGGAAGCTCCTACAATGAGCAGTTCTTC
TRBJ1-1 | . | . | TRBV28 | CASSLFQGKGEAFF | TGTGCCAGCAGTTTATTCCAGGGGAAGGGGGAAGCTTTCTTT
TRBJ2-7 | . | TRBD1 | TRBV5-1 | CASSLGQGAAEQYF | TGCGCCAGCAGCTTGGGACAGGGGGCAGCCGAGCAGTACTTC
TRBJ2-2 | . | TRBD1 | TRBV19 | CASSLGQGRRELFF | TGTGCCAGTAGTCTCGGACAGGGACGCCGGGAGCTGTTTTTT
TRBJ2-1 | few | . | TRBV7-6 | CASSLAPGNEQFF | TGTGCCAGCAGCTTAGCGCCGGGAAACGAGCAGTTCTTC
TRBJ1-5 | . | . | TRBV11-2 | CASRSNQPQHF | TGTGCCAGCAGGAGCAATCAGCCCCAGCATTTT
TRBJ2-7 | . | . | TRBV24-1 | CATSAGSYEQYF | TGTGCCACCTCGGCAGGCTCCTACGAGCAGTACTTC
TRBJ2-3 | few | TRBD2 | TRBV6-1 | CASSEKAGGPDTQYF | TGTGCCAGCAGTGAGAAGGCGGGGGGACCAGATACGCAGTATTTT
TRBJ1-1 | once | . | TRBV12-3/TRBV12-4 | CASSLGAEEAFF | TGTGCCAGCAGTTTGGGGGCAGAAGAAGCTTTCTTT
TRBJ2-1 | few | . | TRBV24-1 | CATSLGEYNEQFF | TGTGCCACCAGTTTAGGGGAATACAATGAGCAGTTCTTC
TRBJ2-7 | . | . | TRBV15 | CATSRDRTSYEQYF | TGTGCCACCAGCAGAGATCGGACCTCCTACGAGCAGTACTTC
TRBJ2-7 | . | . | TRBV6-5 | CASSYSEGGYEQYF | TGTGCCAGCAGTTACTCGGAAGGCGGGTACGAGCAGTACTTC
TRBJ1-2 | . | . | TRBV28 | CASSSHSLSNYGYTF | TGTGCCAGCAGCTCGCACAGCCTTTCTAACTATGGCTACACCTTC
TRBJ2-5 | . | TRBD1 | TRBV6-5 | CASSYSRGRIRETQYF | TGTGCCAGCAGTTACAGCAGGGGGCGGATCAGGGAGACCCAGTACTTC
TRBJ1-2 | once | . | TRBV6-5 | CASRQLRDGYTF | TGTGCCAGCAGACAACTCAGGGATGGCTACACCTTC